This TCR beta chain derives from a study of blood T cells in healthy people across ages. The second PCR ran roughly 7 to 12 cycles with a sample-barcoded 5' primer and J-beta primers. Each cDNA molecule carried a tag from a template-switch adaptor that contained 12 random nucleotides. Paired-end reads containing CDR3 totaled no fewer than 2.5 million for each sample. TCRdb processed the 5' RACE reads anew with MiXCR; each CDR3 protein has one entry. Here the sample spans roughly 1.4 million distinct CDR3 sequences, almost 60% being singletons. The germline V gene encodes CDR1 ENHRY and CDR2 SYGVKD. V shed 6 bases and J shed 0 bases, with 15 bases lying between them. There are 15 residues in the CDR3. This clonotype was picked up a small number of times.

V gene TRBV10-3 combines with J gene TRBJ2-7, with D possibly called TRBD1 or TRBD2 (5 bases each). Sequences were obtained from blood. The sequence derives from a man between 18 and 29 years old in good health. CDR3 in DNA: TGTGCCATCAGGGACGCCGGGACCAGCTCCTACGAGCAGTACTTC. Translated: CAIRDAGTSSYEQYF.